This T cell receptor (beta chain) was profiled in a study of blood T cell repertoires in COVID-19. Study context: The origin of the acute and convalescent COVID-19 samples was the United States, Italy and Spain. Sample material is recorded as cDNA or gDNA derived from T cells, B-cell-depleted T cells, or PBMCs.

Study processing details: Reference gene primer amplification in the assay estimated nucleated cell counts. Measured with immunoSEQ multiplex PCR; TCRdb has only the in-frame clones, and not every one. Clone size and V and J calls were adopted from that table, with D and trimming inferred from the DNA. This sample has about 220,000 clones, with roughly four fifths found just once. CDR1 is MDHEN, CDR2 SYDVKM, per germline. The CDR3 is 18 residues long. Germline trimming cut 5 bases from V and 0 bases from J; bases unmatched to any gene: 8. J is TRBJ2-7 and V is TRBV28, with 15 bases that match TRBD2. The sequencing sample was made of peripheral blood. This sequence was found in a woman in her sixties with acute or convalescent COVID-19. This chain's CDR3 is CASSNLGTSGGISYEQYF. CDR3 DNA: TGTGCCAGCAGTAACTTGGGGACTAGCGGGGGGATCTCCTACGAGCAGTACTTC.